These 24 T cell receptor beta chains share one sample of origin, sequenced in a study of cytomegalovirus exposure and HLA in healthy donors. Sequencing used immunoSEQ multiplex PCR; TCRdb keeps in-frame clones, though not all of them. The table has 200,000 to 250,000 clones, around 86% seen once. Sequences were obtained from PBMCs. These receptors all stem from a woman younger than 35 in good health and CMV-seropositive.

This chain joins TRBV28 and TRBJ1-1; D is uncertain. Between the trimmed V and J ends, which lost 3 bases and 8 bases, there was a span of 16 bases. This CDR3 region has 14 residues. Germline V gene data show CDR1 as MDHEN and CDR2 as SYDVKM. The DNA for the CDR3 is TGTGCCAGCAGTTTGACTCGGTTGGCTAGCGAAGCTTTCTTT. It yields the protein CASSLTRLASEAFF.

The chain has TRBV7-6 and TRBJ2-5; weak D call: TRBD2 (6 bases). Trimming left V 0 bases short and J 1 base short, with 24 bases between. Germline CDR1 and CDR2: SGHVS and FNYEAQ. The CDR3 is 20 residues long. CDR3 sequence: CASSLAGLEAPALGQETQYF. DNA for the CDR3: TGTGCCAGCAGCTTAGCGGGACTCGAAGCACCAGCTTTGGGCCAAGAGACCCAGTACTTC.

The chain recombines TRBV19 with TRBJ2-5; 14 bases map to TRBD2. The trim removed 5 bases at V and 2 bases at J, leaving 10 bases unmatched. The CDR3 has 18 residues. Germline V lookup: CDR1 LNHDA, CDR2 SQIVND (reference sequence). CDR3 loop: CASSARTSGGPEQETQYF. CDR3 bases: TGTGCCAGTAGTGCAAGGACTAGCGGGGGGCCCGAACAAGAGACCCAGTACTTC.

V gene TRBV7-8 combines with J gene TRBJ2-7, with TRBD1 as a possible D gene (5 bases). CDR1 is SGHVS and CDR2 is FQNEAQ in the germline V gene. The CDR3 runs 15 residues. V lost 5 bases to trimming and J lost 2 bases, with 16 bases between them. CDR3 sequence reads: CASSQPTTVPYEQYF. In nucleotides, the CDR3 is TGTGCCAGCAGCCAACCGACGACAGTCCCCTACGAGCAGTACTTC.

The chain uses TRBV27 and TRBJ2-7, with D tentatively TRBD1 (5 bases). In germline, CDR1 is MNHEY, CDR2 SMNVEV (reference sequence). The CDR3 runs to 14 residues. The V end lost 5 bases, the J end lost 3 bases, and 14 bases lay between the germline ends. In DNA form, the CDR3 reads TGTGCCAGCAGTCCATATGACAGAAACTACGAGCAGTACTTC. This encodes CASSPYDRNYEQYF.

This chain uses TRBV5-1 with TRBJ2-1; 11 bases are a match to TRBD2. The CDR3 loop spans 15 amino acids. The germline V gene has CDR1 SGHRS and CDR2 YFSETQ. Trimming at V came to 0 bases and at J to 5 bases, leaving 1 base not matched to a gene. CDR3 in amino acids: CASSLALAGDNEQFF. The CDR3 DNA reads as TGCGCCAGCAGCTTGGCACTAGCGGGAGACAATGAGCAGTTCTTC.

The genes are TRBV15 and TRBJ1-5; D unclear. The CDR3 consists of 17 residues. V was cut by 0 bases and J by 7 bases, with 19 bases left in between. Germline V gene data show CDR1 as LNHNV and CDR2 as YYDKDF (reference sequence). DNA for the CDR3: TGTGCCACCAGCAGAGATGATTTTGTGAGGGTTGGGCAGCCCCAGCATTTT. It specifies CATSRDDFVRVGQPQHF.

By share, this clone counts as large. The J gene is TRBJ1-2, the V gene TRBV1. TRBV1 is classified as a pseudogene. CDR3 size: 13 residues. The CDR3 reads CTSSQDGGYGYTF. The CDR3 nucleotides read TGCACCAGCAGCCAAGATGGAGGGTATGGCTACACCTTC.

The V gene is TRBV6-1, the J gene TRBJ1-5; a possible D gene is TRBD1 (6 bases). The CDR3 is 15 residues long. The V and J ends lost 3 bases and 4 bases respectively, with 13 bases between them. Per the germline V gene, CDR1 is MNHNS and CDR2 is SASEGT. CDR3 loop: CASSEYPGVNQPQHF. In DNA, the CDR3 is TGTGCCAGCAGTGAGTACCCAGGGGTGAATCAGCCCCAGCATTTT.

This sequence joins TRBV10-3 and TRBJ2-7; 7 bases align to TRBD1. The CDR3 runs 14 residues. CDR1 and CDR2 from the germline V gene are ENHRY and SYGVKD. The V gene end was trimmed by 4 bases and the J gene end by 1 base; junction bases not matched to a gene: 4. The CDR3 loop reads CAISVGTESYEQYF. The DNA for the CDR3 is TGTGCCATCAGTGTAGGGACAGAATCCTACGAGCAGTACTTC.

V usage is TRBV6-4 and J usage is TRBJ2-1; TRBD2 matches 11 bases. The CDR3 is 17 residues long. Germline values: CDR1 MRHNA, CDR2 SNTAGT. Germline trimming cut 10 bases from V and 0 bases from J; bases unmatched to any gene: 11. Here the CDR3 DNA reads TGTGCCATTCCGGGACTAGCGGACTTGAGCTCCTACAATGAGCAGTTCTTC. Translated: CAIPGLADLSSYNEQFF.

The chain combines TRBV5-1 with TRBJ2-7; 7 nucleotides align to TRBD1. V lost 0 bases, J lost 5 bases, and 5 bases stayed unmatched. CDR3 size: 14 residues. Germline V gene sequence: CDR1 SGHRS, CDR2 YFSETQ. Here the CDR3 DNA reads TGCGCCAGCAGCTTGGGTGACAGGGCAGACGAGCAGTACTTC. It yields the protein CASSLGDRADEQYF. The full variable domain, completed using reference TRBV5-1 and TRBJ2-7, is KAGVTQTPRYLIKTRGQQVTLSCSPISGHRSVSWYQQTPGQGLQFLFEYFSETQRNKGNFPGRFSGRQFSNSRSEMNVSTLELGDSALYLCASSLGDRADEQYFGPGTRLTVT.

This chain's CDR3 is CASSFASGFGYTF. CDR3 sequence (DNA): TGTGCCAGCAGTTTCGCCTCGGGGTTTGGCTACACCTTC. The rearrangement joins TRBV28 to TRBJ1-2, with D hard to call. The CDR3 spans 13 residues. V dropped 3 bases and J dropped 7 bases, with 12 bases sitting between them. Germline V gene lookup returns CDR1 MDHEN and CDR2 SYDVKM.

V is TRBV6-5 and J is TRBJ2-7; a weak D match, TRBD1 (5 bases). V lost 2 bases, J lost 3 bases, and 14 bases lay in between. The CDR3 has 15 residues. The germline CDR1 and CDR2 sequences are MNHEY and SVGAGI. The CDR3 sequence: CASSYPGQGNYEQYF. The CDR3 DNA follows: TGTGCCAGCAGTTACCCTGGCCAGGGTAACTACGAGCAGTACTTC.

The chain has TRBV2 and TRBJ1-1; possibly TRBD1 for D (5 bases). V gave up 5 bases and J gave up 1 base, with 8 bases separating them. This CDR3 comprises 13 residues. CDR1 and CDR2 from the germline V gene are SNHLY and FYNNEI. The CDR3 loop reads CASSLTGNTEAFF. In nucleotides, the CDR3 is TGTGCCAGCAGTCTTACAGGGAACACTGAAGCTTTCTTT.

This chain joins TRBV6-5 and TRBJ1-2; D ambiguous. V lost 2 bases to trimming and J lost 7 bases, with 11 bases between them. The CDR3 extends over 13 amino acids. Germline V CDR1 and CDR2: MNHEY, SVGAGI. CDR3 loop: CASSYEISSGYTF. The CDR3 coding sequence is TGTGCCAGCAGTTACGAGATCTCAAGTGGCTACACCTTC.

J is TRBJ2-1 and V is TRBV27, with 8 bases identical to TRBD2. This CDR3 spans 15 amino acids. CDR1 and CDR2 (germline): MNHEY, SMNVEV (reference sequence). The V gene end was trimmed by 3 bases and the J gene end by 2 bases; junction bases not matched to a gene: 3. The CDR3 sequence is CASSFSGSPYNEQFF. Written as DNA, the CDR3 is TGTGCCAGCAGTTTCAGCGGGAGTCCCTACAATGAGCAGTTCTTC.

This sequence joins TRBV28 and TRBJ2-3; TRBD1 aligns across 7 bases. CDR1 is MDHEN, CDR2 SYDVKM, per germline. This CDR3 has 14 residues. V was pared by 4 bases and J by 5 bases, with 6 bases of the junction left unmatched. This chain's CDR3 is CASSYRGAQDTQYF. CDR3 coding DNA: TGTGCCAGCAGTTACAGGGGAGCACAAGATACGCAGTATTTT.

The chain uses TRBV19 and TRBJ1-1; D gene ambiguous. CDR1 and CDR2 (germline): LNHDA, SQIVND (reference sequence). The CDR3 is 15 amino acids. The V end lost 6 bases, the J end lost 0 bases, and 14 bases lay between the germline ends. CDR3 sequence (DNA): TGTGCCAGTAGCCCATCGGGAGGGATGAACACTGAAGCTTTCTTT. It codes for CASSPSGGMNTEAFF.

The chain has TRBV28 and TRBJ2-7; TRBD1 agrees at 7 bases. This CDR3 is 14 amino acids long. V lost 4 bases, J lost 2 bases, and 5 bases stayed unmatched. Germline-derived CDR1 and CDR2 are MDHEN and SYDVKM. Written as DNA, the CDR3 is TGTGCCAGCAGTTATTGGACAGGAACCTACGAGCAGTACTTC. Protein sequence: CASSYWTGTYEQYF.

The chain combines TRBV7-9 with TRBJ1-1, with no clear D. This CDR3 has 12 residues. Trimming stripped 11 bases from V and 1 base from J, with 11 bases between. Germline V gives CDR1 SEHNR, CDR2 FQNEAQ (reference sequence). DNA of the CDR3: TGTGCCGGACGGGCGGGGAACACTGAAGCTTTCTTT. Protein product: CAGRAGNTEAFF. Full variable domain (missing parts from reference TRBV7-9 and TRBJ1-1): DTGVSQNPRHKITKRGQNVTFRCDPISEHNRLYWYRQTLGQGPEFLTYFQNEAQLEKSRLLSDRFSAERPKGSFSTLEIQRTEQGDSAMYLCAGRAGNTEAFFGQGTRLTVV.

The gene calls are TRBV10-3 and TRBJ1-1; 8 bases map to TRBD1. CDR3 length: 14 amino acids. Trimming at V came to 10 bases and at J to 1 base, leaving 8 bases not matched to a gene. The germline V gene has CDR1 ENHRY and CDR2 SYGVKD. The CDR3 nucleotides are TGTGCCACCACGGGACAGGCGGGGAACACTGAAGCTTTCTTT. Translation: CATTGQAGNTEAFF.

J is TRBJ2-5 and V is TRBV2; 9 positions agree with TRBD2. V was pared by 6 bases and J by 1 base, with 15 bases of the junction left unmatched. CDR1 SNHLY and CDR2 FYNNEI come from the germline V gene. The CDR3 covers 18 residues. CDR3 loop: CASRVSGRSLGRQETQYF. In nucleotides, the CDR3 is TGTGCCAGCAGGGTGAGCGGGAGGTCGTTGGGTCGCCAAGAGACCCAGTACTTC.

The V and J genes are TRBV9 and TRBJ2-7, with TRBD2 matching 7 bases. Germline lookup yields CDR1 SGDLS and CDR2 YYNGEE. The CDR3 has 19 residues. The V gene end was trimmed by 5 bases and the J gene end by 0 bases; junction bases not matched to a gene: 20. CDR3 region: CASRTGLVFIAPLSYEQYF. The CDR3 DNA sequence: TGTGCCAGCAGAACTGGACTAGTATTCATCGCCCCTCTCTCCTACGAGCAGTACTTC.